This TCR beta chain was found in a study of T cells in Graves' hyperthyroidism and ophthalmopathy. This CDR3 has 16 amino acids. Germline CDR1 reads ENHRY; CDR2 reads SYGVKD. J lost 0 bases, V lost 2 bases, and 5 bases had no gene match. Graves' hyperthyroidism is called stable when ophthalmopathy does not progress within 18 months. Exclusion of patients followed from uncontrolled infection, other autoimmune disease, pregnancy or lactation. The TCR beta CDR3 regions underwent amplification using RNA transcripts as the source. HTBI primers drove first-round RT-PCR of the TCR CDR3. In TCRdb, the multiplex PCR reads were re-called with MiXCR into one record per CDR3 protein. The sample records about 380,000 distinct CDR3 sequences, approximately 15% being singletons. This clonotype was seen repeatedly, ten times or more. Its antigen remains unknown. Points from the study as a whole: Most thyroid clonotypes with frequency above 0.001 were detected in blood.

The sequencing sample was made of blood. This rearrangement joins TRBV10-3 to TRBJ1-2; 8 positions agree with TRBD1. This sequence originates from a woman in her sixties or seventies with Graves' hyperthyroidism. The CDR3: CAISEGQGETNYGYTF. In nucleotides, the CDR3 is TGTGCCATCAGTGAGGGACAGGGTGAAACTAACTATGGCTACACCTTC.